This T cell receptor (beta chain) was found in a study of T cells in Graves' hyperthyroidism and ophthalmopathy. Study-level results: Most thyroid clonotypes expanded above 0.001 were also detected in blood. Through a model of 13 V-J features, ophthalmopathy was separated from stable hyperthyroidism.

The CDR3 is made up of 12 amino acids. In germline, CDR1 is GTSNPN, CDR2 SVGIG (reference sequence). V shed 7 bases and J shed 11 bases, with 20 bases lying between them. TCR beta CDR3 sequences were amplified from RNA transcripts. RT-PCR in the first round (using the HTBI primer set) targeted the TCR CDR3. TCRdb used MiXCR to reprocess the multiplex PCR reads, holding one entry per CDR3 protein. The sample lists more than 450,000 distinct CDR3 sequences, around 13% occurring once. This clonotype was picked up many times. The target antigen is unknown. The TCR originated in a woman between 40 and 55 years old with Graves' hyperthyroidism. The J gene is TRBJ1-1, the V gene TRBV30, with a possible D match to TRBD1 (5 bases). The material sequenced was blood. CDR3 protein: CASTLGGVRAFF. In nucleotides, the CDR3 is TGTGCCTCTACCCTGGGGGGAGTGAGGGCTTTCTTT.